This TCR beta chain was found in a study of OX40 agonist ivuxolimab in advanced cancers. Study information: The patients received ivuxolimab by intravenous route every 2 weeks at 0.01 to 10 mg/kg. The dose-escalation cohort had hepatocellular carcinoma, melanoma, renal cell or head and neck cancer.

Profiling relied on immunoSEQ multiplex PCR, and the TCRdb table lists in-frame clones only, not all of them. The data hold nearly 95,000 clones, with 85% to 95% observed a single time. The V and J ends lost 1 base and 1 base, in that order; junction bases with no gene match: 2. Germline V gene data show CDR1 as SGHKS and CDR2 as YYEKEE (reference sequence). The CDR3 is 15 amino acids. The rearrangement links TRBV5-5 to TRBJ1-1, with TRBD1 matching over 9 bases. This TCR derives from an adult with an advanced solid tumor such as melanoma, head and neck, liver or kidney cancer. The specimen was CD4+ or CD8+ T cells sorted from blood, collected in a trial of the OX40 agonist ivuxolimab. The CDR3 nucleotides are TGTGCCAGCAGCTTGAGGGACAGGGCGAACACTGAAGCTTTCTTT. Its translation is CASSLRDRANTEAFF.